These T cell receptor beta chains were read from a single sample in a study of blood T cell repertoires in COVID-19. TCRdb's copy holds only in-frame clones and misses some; the assay was immunoSEQ multiplex PCR. The sample gives over 55,000 clones, approximately 87% of which show up once; around 8% is in the top ten. Sequenced: peripheral blood. All receptors come from a man aged 50 or older with active COVID-19. CDR3s include the opening cysteine and the closing phenylalanine or tryptophan. A D gene is named only where the DNA matches it firmly. Size is omitted from some rows. Given values are once, few, many or a class for expanded clones.

j_call: TRBJ2-7
v_call: TRBV3-1/TRBV3-2
d_call: NA
clone_size: once
cdr3_nt: TGTGCCAGCAGCCAAAGGCGCAGGTCCTCCTACGAGCAGTACTTC
cdr3_aa: CASSQRRRSSYEQYF

j_call: TRBJ1-3
v_call: TRBV5-1
d_call: NA
clone_size: NA
cdr3_nt: TGCGCCAGCAGCTTGGCTCGGGGGGCGAGTTTCGGAAACACCATATATTTT
cdr3_aa: CASSLARGASFGNTIYF

j_call: TRBJ2-2
v_call: TRBV27
d_call: NA
clone_size: few
cdr3_nt: TGTGCCAGCAGTTCCCGGATCGGGACTGGTAACACCGGGGAGCTGTTTTTT
cdr3_aa: CASSSRIGTGNTGELFF

j_call: TRBJ2-5
v_call: TRBV24-1
d_call: NA
clone_size: NA
cdr3_nt: TGTGCCACCAGTGACTCCATGGATCCTTCCCGGGGACAAGAGACCCAGTACTTC
cdr3_aa: CATSDSMDPSRGQETQYF

j_call: TRBJ1-2
v_call: TRBV30
d_call: NA
clone_size: NA
cdr3_nt: TGTGCCTGGAGTGTAACAGGGAGTGGCTACACCTTC
cdr3_aa: CAWSVTGSGYTF

j_call: TRBJ2-7
v_call: TRBV18
d_call: TRBD1
clone_size: NA
cdr3_nt: TGTGCCAGCTCACCACCGGGACAGGACCCCTACGAGCAGTACTTC
cdr3_aa: CASSPPGQDPYEQYF

j_call: TRBJ2-7
v_call: TRBV5-1
d_call: TRBD2
clone_size: NA
cdr3_nt: TGCGCCAGCGCAAACAGGACTAGCGGCTACGAGCAGTACTTC
cdr3_aa: CASANRTSGYEQYF

j_call: TRBJ2-2
v_call: TRBV19
d_call: TRBD1
clone_size: once
cdr3_nt: TGTGCCAGTACTAACTATGACAGGGGATACACCGGGGAGCTGTTTTTT
cdr3_aa: CASTNYDRGYTGELFF

j_call: TRBJ1-1
v_call: TRBV4-1
d_call: NA
clone_size: NA
cdr3_nt: TGCGCCAGCAGCCAGTACGGAGGGTTACACACTGAAGCTTTCTTT
cdr3_aa: CASSQYGGLHTEAFF

j_call: TRBJ1-2
v_call: TRBV6-2/TRBV6-3
d_call: NA
clone_size: NA
cdr3_nt: TGTGCCAGCAGTTACGGCAGGGACTATGGCTACACCTTC
cdr3_aa: CASSYGRDYGYTF

j_call: TRBJ1-5
v_call: TRBV19
d_call: NA
clone_size: NA
cdr3_nt: TGTGCCAGTAGTATGGTCGGGTCCGGTCAGCCCCAGCATTTT
cdr3_aa: CASSMVGSGQPQHF

j_call: TRBJ2-3
v_call: TRBV10-1
d_call: NA
clone_size: NA
cdr3_nt: TGCGCCAGCAGTGAGTCGAAGGGGTTAGTAACAGATACGCAGTATTTT
cdr3_aa: CASSESKGLVTDTQYF

j_call: TRBJ1-1
v_call: TRBV20-1
d_call: NA
clone_size: NA
cdr3_nt: TGCAGTGCTAGTTTGGGCCCACTGAACACTGAAGCTTTCTTT
cdr3_aa: CSASLGPLNTEAFF

j_call: TRBJ2-6
v_call: TRBV5-1
d_call: NA
clone_size: NA
cdr3_nt: TGCGCCAGCAATCGGGGTTGGGTCCTAGGAGTCAACGTCCTGACTTTC
cdr3_aa: CASNRGWVLGVNVLTF

j_call: TRBJ2-2
v_call: TRBV7-7
d_call: NA
clone_size: NA
cdr3_nt: TGTGCTAGCAGCTTCGTCGCCGGGAACACCGGGGAGCTGTTTTTT
cdr3_aa: CASSFVAGNTGELFF

j_call: TRBJ2-7
v_call: TRBV18
d_call: NA
clone_size: NA
cdr3_nt: TGTGCCAGCTCACCACCGGGCAGCTACTACGAGCAGTACTTC
cdr3_aa: CASSPPGSYYEQYF

j_call: TRBJ1-2
v_call: TRBV4-1
d_call: TRBD1
clone_size: NA
cdr3_nt: TGCGCCAGCAGCCCAATACAGGGGATTAACTATGGCTACACCTTC
cdr3_aa: CASSPIQGINYGYTF

j_call: TRBJ1-4
v_call: TRBV4-3
d_call: NA
clone_size: NA
cdr3_nt: TGCGCCAGCGGGTTCGGACACGAAACTAATGAAAAACTGTTTTTT
cdr3_aa: CASGFGHETNEKLFF

j_call: TRBJ1-1
v_call: TRBV28
d_call: TRBD1
clone_size: NA
cdr3_nt: TGTGCCAGCAGTTCCGGACAGGCTAAGGCTGAAGCTTTCTTT
cdr3_aa: CASSSGQAKAEAFF

j_call: TRBJ1-4
v_call: TRBV4-3
d_call: TRBD1
clone_size: few
cdr3_nt: TGCGCCAGCAGCCAATCACAGGGGAATCGTCCTAATGAAAAACTGTTTTTT
cdr3_aa: CASSQSQGNRPNEKLFF

j_call: TRBJ2-1
v_call: TRBV6-2/TRBV6-3
d_call: TRBD2
clone_size: NA
cdr3_nt: TGTGCCAGCAGTTACGGGGGGAGTAGCGGGAGTAGCAATGAGCAGTTCTTC
cdr3_aa: CASSYGGSSGSSNEQFF

j_call: TRBJ1-4
v_call: TRBV4-3
d_call: TRBD1
clone_size: NA
cdr3_nt: TGCGCCAGCAGCCAAGATCTAGGGGACAGGGGGCCTTCAACTAATGAAAAACTGTTTTTT
cdr3_aa: CASSQDLGDRGPSTNEKLFF

j_call: TRBJ2-7
v_call: TRBV18
d_call: TRBD1
clone_size: NA
cdr3_nt: TGTGCCAGCTCACCCCAGACAGGGTGGAACTACGAGCAGTACTTC
cdr3_aa: CASSPQTGWNYEQYF

j_call: TRBJ1-5
v_call: TRBV5-1
d_call: TRBD1
clone_size: NA
cdr3_nt: TGCGCCAGCAGCTTACAGGGGGGCAATCAGCCCCAGCATTTT
cdr3_aa: CASSLQGGNQPQHF

j_call: TRBJ2-7
v_call: TRBV5-4
d_call: TRBD1
clone_size: NA
cdr3_nt: TGTGCCAGCAGCCGCGGGACAGGGGTATCCTACGAGCAGTACTTC
cdr3_aa: CASSRGTGVSYEQYF

j_call: TRBJ1-1
v_call: TRBV7-3
d_call: TRBD1
clone_size: once
cdr3_nt: TGTGCCAGCAGCTTCCGACAGGGGTCTGAAGCTTTCTTT
cdr3_aa: CASSFRQGSEAFF

j_call: TRBJ1-2
v_call: TRBV19
d_call: TRBD1
clone_size: once
cdr3_nt: TGTGCCAGCAACAGGGGAGATAACTATGGCTACACCTTC
cdr3_aa: CASNRGDNYGYTF

j_call: TRBJ2-7
v_call: TRBV6-5
d_call: TRBD1
clone_size: NA
cdr3_nt: TGTGCCAGCAGTTATGGGGCAGGGGGCTTCTACGAGCAGTACTTC
cdr3_aa: CASSYGAGGFYEQYF

j_call: TRBJ2-1
v_call: TRBV21-1
d_call: NA
clone_size: NA
cdr3_nt: TGTGCCAGCAGCAAGGATGTGGGAGGGCAGTTCTTC
cdr3_aa: CASSKDVGGQFF

j_call: TRBJ2-5
v_call: TRBV24-1
d_call: TRBD2
clone_size: NA
cdr3_nt: TGTGCCACCAGTGACCTAAGACTAGCGGGAGTTGAGACCCAGTACTTC
cdr3_aa: CATSDLRLAGVETQYF

j_call: TRBJ1-5
v_call: TRBV28
d_call: NA
clone_size: NA
cdr3_nt: TGTGCCAGCATCCCCAGGTGGGGTAGGGGAGGAAGTTATAGCAATCAGCCCCAGCATTTT
cdr3_aa: CASIPRWGRGGSYSNQPQHF

j_call: TRBJ1-2
v_call: TRBV7-2
d_call: TRBD1
clone_size: NA
cdr3_nt: TGTGCCAGCAGCCCCCGCACAGGGGCGACGAGGGGCTACACCTTC
cdr3_aa: CASSPRTGATRGYTF